The clone carrying this T cell receptor beta chain was recorded once. The antigen remains undetermined. One end of the junction does not line up with germline, which may come from a read error. These data belong to a study of T-cell memory formation after mild COVID-19. 5'RACE primed at constant segments yielded TCR alpha and TCR beta cDNA libraries bearing sample barcodes and UMIs. A single record per CDR3 protein comes from TCRdb applying MiXCR to the 5' RACE reads. The sample has fewer than 250,000 distinct CDR3 sequences, around 25% seen once; the top ten hold 11%. From germline, CDR1 is LGHDT and CDR2 YNNKEL (reference sequence). This CDR3 has 15 amino acids. Study results and limitations: Cross-reactive memory seemingly joined, as some responding clones were found in pre-infection memory. Clones contracting day 15 to 85 were balanced CD4/CD8; later expanders leaned CD4+.

The gene calls are TRBV3-1 and TRBJ2-7; no clear D. The specimen sequenced was PBMCs or a T cell subset sorted from them (not recorded which). The clonotype comes from an adult woman who had mild COVID-19 (a few samples of this study predate the infection). Cell type and time point are not known. The CDR3 region has the DNA TGTGCCAGCAGCCAAGACCCCGGTAGCTCCTACGAGAAGTACTTC. Encoded protein: CASSQDPGSSYEKYF.